This TCR beta chain was captured by sequencing in a study of blood T cell repertoires in COVID-19. The overall study: Material from acute and convalescent COVID-19 was sourced from the United States, Italy and Spain. Sample material is recorded as cDNA or gDNA derived from T cells, B-cell-depleted T cells, or PBMCs.

The V gene lost 2 bases and the J gene lost 1 base, with 14 bases spanning the gap. Germline V gene sequence: CDR1 KGHSH, CDR2 LQKENI. The length of the CDR3 is 16 residues. As processed by the authors: Estimation of nucleated cell counts relied on the amplification of reference gene primers. The protocol was immunoSEQ multiplex PCR, while the TCRdb copy is restricted to in-frame clones and leaves out a portion. The D gene and trimming were derived from the DNA, and the V and J assignments and clone size from that table. The table records some 60,000 clones, 70% to 90% of them present only once. The specimen sequenced was peripheral blood. The clonotype originates from a human donor with active COVID-19. The donor label of this sample is uncertain. This sequence joins TRBV18 and TRBJ1-1; D unresolved. DNA for the CDR3: TGTGCCAGCTCACCAGATGGACGGCGGGGGAACACTGAAGCTTTCTTT. Translation gives CASSPDGRRGNTEAFF. The variable domain in full, with the rest retrieved from reference TRBV18 and TRBJ1-1, is NAGVMQNPRHLVRRRGQEARLRCSPMKGHSHVYWYRQLPEEGLKFMVYLQKENIIDESGMPKERFSAEFPKEGPSILRIQQVVRGDSAAYFCASSPDGRRGNTEAFFGQGTRLTVV.